This T cell receptor beta chain was sequenced for a study of T cell responses to AZD1222 COVID-19 vaccine. As for the study in general: Pooled together were second doses at about 4 or about 12 weeks. Findings of the study overall: Sampling that yielded the repertoires occurred only after the peak T cell response. As reported, nearly half of all spike-specific TCRs target variant regions that are unmutated.

The CDR3 is 15 residues long. Per germline, CDR1 SGHRS and CDR2 YFSETQ. The V gene lost 4 bases and the J gene lost 7 bases, with 18 bases spanning the gap. Clones were sequenced by immunoSEQ multiplex PCR, and TCRdb holds only the in-frame ones, with some missing. The sample holds more than 100,000 clones, 90% seen once. This clone was seen only a few times. The antigen is not known. This sequence was found in an adult in good health. The specimen was peripheral blood, collected on day 0 of AZD1222 vaccination. The V gene is TRBV5-1, the J gene TRBJ2-1, with D perhaps TRBD1 (6 bases). The CDR3: CASSPAWGPFNEQFF. The CDR3 DNA is TGCGCCAGCAGCCCAGCCTGGGGGCCCTTTAATGAGCAGTTCTTC.